The clone carrying this TCR beta chain came up many times. The record originates from a study of T cells in Graves' hyperthyroidism and ophthalmopathy. Trimming cost V 3 bases and J 5 bases; bases outside gene matches: 14. The CDR3 loop spans 18 amino acids. Germline V gene data show CDR1 as SGDLS and CDR2 as YYNGEE. The CDR3 regions of TCR beta were amplified from RNA transcripts. The HTBI primer set served for first-round RT-PCR of the TCR CDR3. Each CDR3 protein gets one entry after TCRdb re-called the multiplex PCR reads with MiXCR. Here the sample spans roughly 420,000 distinct CDR3 sequences, 15% to 19% being singletons.

Material for sequencing was blood. This chain joins TRBV9 and TRBJ2-3; TRBD1 matches at 11 bases. The TCR was taken from a woman between 18 and 29 years old with Graves' hyperthyroidism. Here the CDR3 DNA reads TGTGCCAGCAGCGACGACAGAGGCCACGGGACAGGGGGAGATACGCAGTATTTT. Translating gives CASSDDRGHGTGGDTQYF.